A single sample is the source of the 2 T cell receptor beta chains below, sequenced in a study of blood T cells in healthy people across ages. Next came a second PCR, run for roughly 6 to 11 cycles, which used a sample-barcoded 5' primer along with a J-beta primer mix. MiXCR, applied by TCRdb to the 5' RACE reads, yields one record per CDR3 protein. The sample contains some 1.6 million distinct CDR3 sequences, about 35% of which appear only once. Sample: blood. All receptors come from a woman aged 30 to 39 in good health.

CDR3 coding DNA: TGTGCCAGCAGCGTAATCGACCGCGAAGGAGGCTACACCTTC. Translated: CASSVIDREGGYTF. This chain uses TRBV6-1 with TRBJ1-2; no clear D. V gave up 6 bases and J gave up 8 bases, with 19 bases separating them. This CDR3 has 14 residues. Germline V gene sequence: CDR1 MNHNS, CDR2 SASEGT.

The gene calls are TRBV3-1 and TRBJ2-5, with D possibly TRBD2 on 6 matching bases. The CDR3 has 14 residues. CDR1 and CDR2 (germline): LGHDT, YNNKEL (reference sequence). V was clipped by 4 bases and J by 6 bases, with 15 bases between them. The CDR3 loop is CASSLAVGGQTQYF. The CDR3 nucleotides are TGTGCCAGCAGCCTGGCGGTGGGGGGACAGACCCAGTACTTC.